This T cell receptor beta chain was recovered during a study of cytomegalovirus exposure and HLA in healthy donors. About the research overall: It was reported in a later analysis that the 90 to 150 validation repertoires used the same platform as the roughly 640 first-cohort repertoires. General study points: The study designated fewer than 200 TCR beta chains cytomegalovirus-associated. In the 130 or so validation repertoires, a later analysis found that first-cohort TCR clusters tended to co-occur. The study found most TCR sequences rare, yet found some public TCRs in many donors.

This clone is a singleton in its sample. Antigen: not known. Assay: immunoSEQ multiplex PCR; the TCRdb copy retains only in-frame clones and omits some. The sample lists about 74,000 clones; around 94% were seen once. This CDR3 has 13 amino acids. Trimming took off 7 bases at V and 3 bases at J, with 13 bases between the two ends. The V gene's germline CDR1 is MNHNS and CDR2 SASEGT. The source is a young man in good health and CMV-seropositive. Sequences were obtained from PBMCs. The chain recombines TRBV6-1 with TRBJ2-7; D gene unclear. The DNA of the CDR3 is TGTGCCAGCACTGACCGGGTGGTCTACGAGCAGTACTTC. This translates into CASTDRVVYEQYF.